One sample yielded the 21 T cell receptor beta chains listed below, sequenced in a study of beta chain features in type 1 diabetes (dated by TCRdb to 2016 to 2019). The library was produced with the immunoSEQ multiplex PCR assay. All of the isolated RNA was reverse transcribed with the High Capacity cDNA Reverse Transcription Kit, so expressed TCRB transcripts were sequenced. TCRdb's version of the immuneACCESS table is confined to in-frame rearrangements and falls short of the full clone set. An unresolved V gene accounts for under half of the shortfall where checked; the remainder is of unknown origin. This sample gives roughly 500,000 clones in total; roughly an eighth of them show up just once. Of the sample, approximately 0.045% falls within the top ten clones. Sequencing used naive CD4+ T cells from blood. The cell subset or site label, as the study defines it: true naive CD4+ T cells. The receptor source for this set is a woman younger than 30 in good health.

The chain recombines TRBV5-1 with TRBJ2-1, with 7 nucleotides matching TRBD2. In germline, CDR1 is SGHRS, CDR2 YFSETQ. V shed 2 bases and J 9 bases; nucleotides not matched to a gene: 2. This CDR3 spans 12 amino acids. CDR3 in amino acids: CASSFLAAEQFF. In DNA, the CDR3 is TGCGCCAGCAGCTTTCTAGCGGCTGAGCAGTTCTTC. Filled out from reference TRBV5-1 and TRBJ2-1, the complete variable domain reads KAGVTQTPRYLIKTRGQQVTLSCSPISGHRSVSWYQQTPGQGLQFLFEYFSETQRNKGNFPGRFSGRQFSNSRSEMNVSTLELGDSALYLCASSFLAAEQFFGPGTRLTVL.

This clone was seen a few times. V is TRBV4-3 and J is TRBJ2-6; D is possibly TRBD1 (6 bases). V was clipped by 4 bases and J by 0 bases, with 16 bases between them. The CDR3 is 18 residues long. Germline assignment: CDR1 LGHNA and CDR2 YSLEER. CDR3 in amino acids: CASSLHAQGLSGANVLTF. CDR3 DNA sequence: TGCGCCAGCAGCCTCCATGCGCAGGGGCTCTCTGGGGCCAACGTCCTGACTTTC.

Only a few counts were recorded for this clone. The chain is built from TRBV2 and TRBJ1-5, with no clear D. The CDR3 has 14 amino acids. Germline V gene lookup returns CDR1 SNHLY and CDR2 FYNNEI. V lost 8 bases to trimming and J lost 1 base, with 12 bases between them. CDR3 nucleotide sequence: TGTGCCAGCTTACTCCAGGAGAGCAATCAGCCCCAGCATTTT. This translates into CASLLQESNQPQHF.

The table lists this clone with a few counts. The chain employs TRBV21-1 and TRBJ2-7; TRBD2 is the table's D call, not checked against the DNA. TRBV21-1 is a recognized pseudogene. CDR3 length equals 11 residues. The CDR3 protein is CASSKEREQYF. CDR3 nucleotide sequence: TGTGCCAGCAGCAAAGAGCGAGAGCAGTACTTC.

This clone has just a few counts. The chain couples TRBV28 to TRBJ2-7; D ambiguous. Trimming removed 2 bases from V and 2 bases from J, with 10 bases in between. The CDR3 is made up of 14 amino acids. CDR1 and CDR2 from the germline V gene are MDHEN and SYDVKM. CDR3 sequence reads: CASSLGGRPYEQYV. CDR3 in DNA: TGTGCCAGCAGTTTAGGCGGCAGACCCTACGAGCAGTACGTC.

This clone appeared a few times. J is TRBJ2-7 and V is TRBV18; 11 bases agree with TRBD1. The CDR3 runs 15 residues. The germline CDR1 and CDR2 sequences are KGHSH and LQKENI. V was clipped by 3 bases and J by 2 bases; unmatched bases: 3. CDR3 region: CASSPRDRGAYEQYF. The CDR3 coding sequence is TGTGCCAGCTCACCTCGGGACAGGGGGGCCTACGAGCAGTACTTC.

A note on this clone: This sample includes further DNA sequences coding for the same CDR3. The chain couples TRBV18 to TRBJ2-5; TRBD1 matches 8 bases. This CDR3 region has 13 residues. The V gene end was trimmed by 4 bases and the J gene end by 5 bases; junction bases not matched to a gene: 3. Germline-derived CDR1 and CDR2 are KGHSH and LQKENI. The CDR3 nucleotides read TGTGCCAGCTCACAACAGGGGGAGGAGACCCAGTACTTC. Translated: CASSQQGEETQYF. The full variable domain, with the rest looked up from reference TRBV18 and TRBJ2-5, is NAGVMQNPRHLVRRRGQEARLRCSPMKGHSHVYWYRQLPEEGLKFMVYLQKENIIDESGMPKERFSAEFPKEGPSILRIQQVVRGDSAAYFCASSQQGEETQYFGPGTRLLVL.

The chain is built from TRBV12-5 and TRBJ2-5; TRBD2 is a possible D gene (5 bases). The CDR3 has 12 residues. The V and J ends lost 5 bases and 4 bases respectively, with 8 bases between them. Germline V gene sequence: CDR1 LGHNT, CDR2 FRNRAP. The CDR3 loop reads CASGNRGETQYF. CDR3 coding DNA: TGTGCTAGTGGTAACCGGGGAGAGACCCAGTACTTC. The variable domain in full, completed from reference TRBV12-5 and TRBJ2-5, reads DARVTQTPRHKVTEMGQEVTMRCQPILGHNTVFWYRQTMMQGLELLAYFRNRAPLDDSGMPKDRFSAEMPDATLATLKIQPSEPRDSAVYFCASGNRGETQYFGPGTRLLVL.

This clone was seen a few times. The V gene is TRBV6-1, the J gene TRBJ1-2; D uncertain. Trimming took off 8 bases at V and 1 base at J, with 11 bases between the two ends. The CDR3 covers 13 residues. CDR1 MNHNS and CDR2 SASEGT come from the germline V gene. The CDR3 region is CASVKVFNYGYTF. Here the CDR3 DNA reads TGTGCCAGCGTGAAAGTGTTTAACTATGGCTACACCTTC.

There are a few counts of this clone. In DNA, the CDR3 is TGTGCCAGCAGCGTAGCTAGGGGGGACCGAACAGATACGCAGTATTTT. It translates to CASSVARGDRTDTQYF. The genes are TRBV9 and TRBJ2-3; D may match TRBD1 or TRBD2 (6 bases each). In germline, CDR1 is SGDLS, CDR2 YYNGEE. The CDR3 is 16 amino acids. V gave up 0 bases and J gave up 3 bases, with 14 bases separating them.

There are a few counts of this clone. The V gene is TRBV6-6, the J gene TRBJ2-1; 9 bases align to TRBD1. The CDR3 covers 15 residues. The junction had 9 bases not matched to a gene; V was cut back by 6 bases and J by 6 bases. Germline CDR1 reads MNHNY; CDR2 reads SVGAGI (reference sequence). CDR3 sequence (DNA): TGTGCCAGCAGATCGCGGGACAGGGTCTCCAATGAGCAGTTCTTC. This sequence encodes CASRSRDRVSNEQFF.

The sample holds a few counts of this clone. V and J are TRBV18 and TRBJ1-1, with D unclear. CDR1 and CDR2 (germline): KGHSH, LQKENI. Trimming stripped 2 bases from V and 1 base from J, with 11 bases between. The CDR3 length is 15 residues. CDR3: CASSPVRVSNTEAFF. The CDR3 nucleotides read TGTGCCAGCTCACCAGTCCGTGTTTCGAACACTGAAGCTTTCTTT.

The CDR3 is CAIDRSSGNTIYF. CDR3 bases: TGTGCCATCGACAGGAGCTCTGGAAACACCATATATTTT. The V gene is TRBV7-9, the J gene TRBJ1-3; possibly TRBD1 for D (6 bases). This CDR3 is built from 13 residues. The V end lost 10 bases, the J end lost 0 bases, and 10 bases lay between the germline ends. The germline V gene has CDR1 SEHNR and CDR2 FQNEAQ (reference sequence).

Note on this clone: One end of the junction varies from germline; a read error may be responsible. V and J are TRBV5-1 and TRBJ2-7; D is perhaps TRBD2 (6 bases). The length of the CDR3 is 12 residues. Germline loops: CDR1 SGHRS, CDR2 YFSETQ. The CDR3 nucleotides read TGCGCCAGCAGCTTGGCCGGGACTCCAGCTTTCTTC. Its translation: CASSLAGTPAFF. Based on the CDR3 plus reference TRBV5-1 and TRBJ2-7, the full variable domain is KAGVTQTPRYLIKTRGQQVTLSCSPISGHRSVSWYQQTPGQGLQFLFEYFSETQRNKGNFPGRFSGRQFSNSRSEMNVSTLELGDSALYLCASSLAGTPAFFGPGTRLTVT.

The genes are TRBV7-6 and TRBJ2-1; the D gene is possibly TRBD2 (5 bases). The V end lost 5 bases, the J end lost 5 bases, and 13 bases lay between the germline ends. Germline V gives CDR1 SGHVS, CDR2 FNYEAQ. This CDR3 region has 14 residues. The CDR3 reads CASSNLARNNEQFF. CDR3 DNA sequence: TGTGCCAGCAGCAACCTAGCTAGGAACAATGAGCAGTTCTTC.

The sample holds many counts of this clone. The V call is TRBV29-1, the J call TRBJ2-3, with D unresolved. CDR1 and CDR2 (germline): SQVTM, ANQGSEA. The CDR3 has 12 amino acids. The V end lost 3 bases, the J end lost 0 bases, and 4 bases lay between the germline ends. The CDR3 DNA reads as TGCAGCGTTGAGGGTAGCACAGATACGCAGTATTTT. This encodes CSVEGSTDTQYF.

The rearrangement uses TRBV5-1 and TRBJ1-2; D remains ambiguous. Germline V lookup: CDR1 SGHRS, CDR2 YFSETQ. The CDR3 has 14 amino acids. V lost 5 bases and J 1 base, leaving 12 bases between the germline ends. CDR3 coding DNA: TGCGCCAGCAGTACAGACGGCATTAACTATGGCTACACCTTC. Its protein product is CASSTDGINYGYTF.

The gene calls are TRBV7-2 and TRBJ2-1, with a tentative D call TRBD2 (5 bases). CDR1 is SGHTA, CDR2 FQGNSA, per germline. V was clipped by 4 bases and J by 7 bases, with 17 bases between them. The CDR3 spans 15 residues. The CDR3 sequence is CASSSQAAVLNEQFF. The CDR3 DNA sequence: TGTGCCAGCAGCTCCCAAGCGGCGGTCCTGAATGAGCAGTTCTTC. Drawing the rest from reference TRBV7-2 and TRBJ2-1, the complete variable domain is GAGVSQSPSNKVTEKGKDVELRCDPISGHTALYWYRQSLGQGLEFLIYFQGNSAPDKSGLPSDRFSAERTGGSVSTLTIQRTQQEDSAVYLCASSSQAAVLNEQFFGPGTRLTVL.

V usage is TRBV7-2 and J usage is TRBJ1-1; D not certain. CDR3 size: 13 residues. Trimming pared 5 bases from V and 3 bases from J, leaving 10 bases between. Germline V gives CDR1 SGHTA, CDR2 FQGNSA. CDR3 amino acids: CASSPMGYTEAFF. CDR3 nucleotides: TGTGCCAGCAGCCCGATGGGGTACACTGAAGCTTTCTTT.

The chain links TRBV28 to TRBJ2-1, with 10 bases fitting TRBD1. The CDR3 spans 13 residues. Germline CDR1 is MDHEN and CDR2 is SYDVKM. Unmatched junction bases numbered 1, after V lost 5 bases and J lost 6 bases. The CDR3, as DNA: TGTGCCAGCAGTAGGGACAGGGGCAATGAGCAGTTCTTC. This encodes CASSRDRGNEQFF.

This clone turned up a few times. This chain links TRBV7-9 with TRBJ2-1; no clear D. The CDR3 covers 16 residues. Germline-derived CDR1 and CDR2 are SEHNR and FQNEAQ (reference sequence). V was shortened by 2 bases and J by 0 bases, with 11 bases between the two germline ends. Written as DNA, the CDR3 is TGTGCCAGCAGCTTAAATCTGGGAAGCTCCTACAATGAGCAGTTCTTC. This encodes CASSLNLGSSYNEQFF.